This T cell receptor beta chain stems from a study of T cell responses to AZD1222 COVID-19 vaccine. Study results and limitations: Females made up more of the donors, who were largely white British, and clonal diversity may have come out too low.

The CDR3 runs 15 residues. V lost 0 bases and J lost 3, with 12 bases in between. Germline V CDR1 and CDR2: WNHNN, SYGVQD (reference sequence). A word on this clone: What it recognizes is unknown.

Some clones are missing from TCRdb's copy, which holds only in-frame ones; the method was immunoSEQ multiplex PCR. Of 110,000 to 150,000 clones listed, roughly nine tenths are singletons. J is TRBJ2-7 and V is TRBV10-1; D possibly corresponds to TRBD2 (5 bases). This TCR was recovered from an adult in good health. This specimen consisted of peripheral blood, obtained on day 0 of AZD1222 vaccination. The CDR3 protein is CASSESSGQDYEQYF. The CDR3 DNA follows: TGCGCCAGCAGTGAGTCGAGCGGCCAGGACTACGAGCAGTACTTC.